This TCR beta chain was obtained from a study of blood T cell repertoires in COVID-19. For the study at large: Acute and convalescent COVID-19 samples came from the United States, Italy and Spain. PBMCs, B-cell-depleted T cells, or T cells were the source of the cDNA or gDNA that made up the material.

The CDR3 is made up of 14 amino acids. Germline CDR1 reads MNHEY; CDR2 reads SMNVEV (reference sequence). Trimming took 6 bases from V and 0 from J; bases not matched to a gene: 3. Original methodology: Using reference gene primer amplification, nucleated cell counts were estimated. Profiled with immunoSEQ multiplex PCR; TCRdb holds only in-frame clones, not every one. V and J calls and clone size are those listed in that table; D and trimming were worked out from the DNA. The table includes about 210,000 clones, about 92% detected once. This TCR derives from a man aged 25 to 40 with acute or convalescent COVID-19. This sequence joins TRBV27 and TRBJ1-2, with 8 bases that match TRBD1. Sequencing was carried out using peripheral blood. CDR3 sequence reads: CASRSDRANYGYTF. In DNA form, the CDR3 reads TGTGCCAGCAGGTCGGACAGGGCTAACTATGGCTACACCTTC.